The 21 T cell receptor beta chains given below trace back to one sample, sequenced in a study of low-dose radiotherapy and immunotherapy resistance in tumors. Time point denoted: after trial treatment. Treatment noted: LDRT plus nivolumab, ipilimumab, low-dose cyclophosphamide and aspirin (RACIN trial). Gene-specific TRAV and TRBV primers were used for first-strand cDNA, covering alpha and beta chains. TCR amplification involved 20 PCR cycles with a constant-region primer and V-primer adapter. Using its own MiXCR run on the reads, TCRdb lists one record per CDR3 protein. The sample lists about 91,000 distinct CDR3 sequences, 20% to 25% seen once, with around 13% in the top ten. The sample consisted of PBMCs, taken after low-dose radiotherapy plus immunotherapy. The receptors originated from a female donor with ovarian cancer.

This clonotype came up many times. V usage is TRBV6-1 and J usage is TRBJ2-7, with 10 bases lining up with TRBD2. With V trimmed by 2 bases and J by 2 bases, 3 bases remained unmatched. The germline V gene encodes CDR1 MNHNS and CDR2 SASEGT. CDR3 size: 15 residues. This chain's CDR3 is CASSEPGLAPYEQYF. CDR3 DNA sequence: TGTGCCAGCAGTGAACCGGGACTAGCGCCCTACGAGCAGTACTTC.

There are many counts of this clonotype. The genes are TRBV24-1 and TRBJ2-3; the D gene could be TRBD1 or TRBD2 (6 bases each). V was clipped by 10 bases and J by 6 bases, with 16 bases between them. The germline V gene has CDR1 KGHDR and CDR2 SFDVKD. This CDR3 has 13 residues. CDR3 DNA sequence: TGTGCCACAGGGACACGAAGCGGGGATACGCAGTATTTT. Amino acid sequence: CATGTRSGDTQYF.

This clonotype was observed many times. The V and J genes are TRBV20-1 and TRBJ2-5, with D possibly being TRBD2 (6 bases). In germline, CDR1 is DFQATT, CDR2 SNEGSKA (reference sequence). Trimming removed 6 bases at V and 1 base at J, with 15 bases between. The CDR3 is 14 residues long. The chain's CDR3 is CSAPPGTPQETQYF. The CDR3 bases are TGCAGTGCCCCGCCCGGGACTCCCCAAGAGACCCAGTACTTC.

This clonotype was seen more than once but under ten times. The J gene is TRBJ2-5, the V gene TRBV12-3 or TRBV12-4, with D possibly being TRBD1 or TRBD2 (5 bases each). Trimming cost V 8 bases and J 7 bases, with 14 bases left between them. The CDR3 contains 12 residues. The CDR3 DNA reads as TGTGCCAGCTCGGGGCCCCCAGGGACCCAGTACTTC. Protein: CASSGPPGTQYF.

In the case of this clonotype: A much larger clone is a single base away; this may be a read error. V gene TRBV19 combines with J gene TRBJ1-5; tentatively, D is TRBD1 (5 bases). The CDR3 length is 15 residues. Trimming took 3 bases from V and 4 from J, leaving 13 bases between them. Germline V gene sequence: CDR1 LNHDA, CDR2 SQIVND (reference sequence). The CDR3 sequence: CASSIGGRRNQPQHF. CDR3 DNA: TGTGCCAGTAGTATTGGGGGACGGCGGAATCAGCCCCAGCATTTT.

A note on this clonotype: With only one base between it and a far larger clone, this is likely a read error. The gene calls are TRBV28 and TRBJ2-1; 7 positions agree with TRBD2. Unmatched junction bases numbered 11, after V lost 8 bases and J lost 10 bases. The CDR3 has 13 amino acids. From germline, CDR1 is MDHEN and CDR2 SYDVKM. The CDR3 DNA reads TGTGCCAGCCATGGGGGGGGAAACTACGAGCAGTTCTTC. This gives the protein CASHGGGNYEQFF.

The sample holds many counts of this clonotype. The chain joins TRBV9 to TRBJ2-5; TRBD2 agrees at 9 bases. Germline trimming cut 0 bases from V and 5 bases from J; bases unmatched to any gene: 5. The CDR3 is 15 residues long. CDR1 is SGDLS and CDR2 is YYNGEE in the germline V gene. The CDR3 reads CASSVVAGVLETQYF. Here the CDR3 DNA reads TGTGCCAGCAGCGTAGTAGCGGGGGTCCTTGAGACCCAGTACTTC.

About this clonotype: A far larger clone lies a single base away; this is likely a read error. This chain links TRBV5-4 with TRBJ2-7; D is ambiguous. Germline V gene sequence: CDR1 SGHNT, CDR2 YYREEE (reference sequence). V was pared by 0 bases and J by 6 bases, with 13 bases between. CDR3 length: 14 amino acids. Here the CDR3 reads CASSLVSKGSEQYF. The DNA of the CDR3 is TGTGCCAGCAGCTTGGTGTCTAAGGGAAGCGAGCAGTACTTC.

The chain has TRBV18 and TRBJ2-1; a possible D gene is TRBD1 (6 bases). Germline values: CDR1 KGHSH, CDR2 LQKENI. Trimming left V 3 bases short and J 2 bases short, with 11 bases between. CDR3 length: 15 amino acids. CDR3 nucleotides: TGTGCCAGCTCACCTCAACAGGGCCCCTACAATGAGCAGTTCTTC. Translation: CASSPQQGPYNEQFF.

This clonotype was seen at least ten times. V usage is TRBV19 and J usage is TRBJ1-5; D is perhaps TRBD1 (5 bases). The germline CDR1 and CDR2 sequences are LNHDA and SQIVND (reference sequence). CDR3 length: 14 residues. The germline V and J ends were trimmed by 5 bases and 7 bases, with 15 bases remaining between them. CDR3 DNA: TGTGCCAGTAGTCCCCGTCGGGGGTACCAGCCCCAGCATTTT. This codes for CASSPRRGYQPQHF.

This clonotype was seen many times. The V and J genes are TRBV7-3 and TRBJ2-1, with 7 bases fitting TRBD2. This CDR3 region has 15 residues. V dropped 5 bases and J dropped 5; count of bases not matched to a gene: 9. From germline, CDR1 is SGHTA and CDR2 FQGTGA. This CDR3 reads CASSIDLAGDNEQFF. The DNA of the CDR3 is TGTGCCAGCAGCATAGACCTTGCGGGGGACAATGAGCAGTTCTTC. Full variable domain (rest looked up from reference TRBV7-3 and TRBJ2-1): GAGVSQTPSNKVTEKGKYVELRCDPISGHTALYWYRQSLGQGPEFLIYFQGTGAADDSGLPNDRFFAVRPEGSVSTLKIQRTERGDSAVYLCASSIDLAGDNEQFFGPGTRLTVL.

This clonotype was observed a few times. The chain is built from TRBV6-2 or TRBV6-3 and TRBJ1-2, with TRBD1 identical over 7 bases. CDR1 is MNHEY, CDR2 SVGEGT, per germline. J lost 4 bases, V lost 5 bases, and 4 bases had no gene match. This CDR3 has 13 residues. This CDR3 is CASSDREIYGYTF. Here the CDR3 DNA reads TGTGCCAGCAGTGACAGGGAGATCTATGGCTACACCTTC.

This clonotype was counted many times. This sequence joins TRBV28 and TRBJ1-4; 10 nucleotides agree with TRBD1. CDR3 length equals 15 residues. Trimming cost V 3 bases and J 11 bases; bases outside gene matches: 9. Germline CDR1 is MDHEN and CDR2 is SYDVKM. The CDR3 bases are TGTGCCAGCAGTTTTGTTCGGACAGGGGGGAGGAAACTGTTTTTT. Translating it yields CASSFVRTGGRKLFF. Drawing the rest from reference TRBV28 and TRBJ1-4, the complete variable domain is DVKVTQSSRYLVKRTGEKVFLECVQDMDHENMFWYRQDPGLGLRLIYFSYDVKMKEKGDIPEGYSVSREKKERFSLILESASTNQTSMYLCASSFVRTGGRKLFFGSGTQLSVL.

This clonotype has only one observation. V and J are TRBV11-3 and TRBJ2-1, with 9 bases matching TRBD2. The J segment lost 9 bases and the V segment lost 5 bases, leaving 11 bases of the junction unmatched. The CDR3 totals 15 residues. Germline V gene data show CDR1 as SGHNT and CDR2 as YENEEA. As DNA, the CDR3 is TGTGCCAGCAGCCTCGCAGCGGGAGGCTATGGTGAGCAGTTCTTC. It codes for CASSLAAGGYGEQFF.

This clonotype was found many times. The J gene is TRBJ2-2, the V gene TRBV4-1; the D gene is possibly TRBD1 (5 bases). V lost 0 bases and J 1 base, leaving 12 bases between the germline ends. Germline CDR1 MGHRA, CDR2 YSYEKL. This CDR3 comprises 17 residues. The CDR3 spells CASSQEKGAGNTGELFF. DNA for the CDR3: TGCGCCAGCAGCCAAGAGAAAGGGGCTGGGAACACCGGGGAGCTGTTTTTT.

Turning to this clonotype: It may be a read error: a sequence one base away is much more abundant. The chain carries TRBV7-2 and TRBJ2-7; 8 nucleotides agree with TRBD2. The germline V gene encodes CDR1 SGHTA and CDR2 FQGNSA. The CDR3 sequence is 15 residues long. The ends lost 2 bases at V and 7 bases at J; junction bases unmatched: 10. CDR3 sequence: CASSLTSGRYNEQYF. The CDR3 DNA reads as TGTGCCAGCAGCTTAACTAGCGGAAGATACAATGAGCAGTACTTC.

Ten or more counts support this clonotype. The chain has TRBV10-2 and TRBJ1-2; no definite D call. Germline-derived CDR1 and CDR2 are WSHSY and SAAADI. CDR3 length equals 14 residues. With 2 bases removed from V and 1 base from J, the gap between germline ends came to 8 bases. CDR3 in DNA: TGCGCCAGCAGTGAGCCCTCCCTTAACTATGGCTACACCTTC. Protein: CASSEPSLNYGYTF.

This clonotype turned up a few times. This rearrangement joins TRBV2 to TRBJ1-6; the D is unclear. V was shortened by 5 bases and J by 2 bases, with 7 bases between the two germline ends. Germline CDR1 SNHLY, CDR2 FYNNEI. There are 14 residues in the CDR3. CDR3 region: CASSPGTYNSPLHF. The CDR3 region has the DNA TGTGCCAGCAGTCCCGGGACCTATAATTCACCCCTCCACTTT.

Regarding this clonotype: A read error is the likely source, as a far larger clone sits one nucleotide away. The chain carries TRBV6-5 and TRBJ1-1, with D perhaps matching TRBD1 (6 bases). Trimming pared 0 bases from V and 0 bases from J, leaving 20 bases between. Per germline, CDR1 MNHEY and CDR2 SVGAGI. This CDR3 is 19 amino acids long. In nucleotides, the CDR3 is TGTGCCAGCAGTTACTCGATTTTCATGGGGGGGGGCGTGAACACTGAAGCTTTCTTT. It encodes CASSYSIFMGGGVNTEAFF.

There are many counts of this clonotype. This sequence joins TRBV5-8 and TRBJ2-3; 8 bases agree with TRBD2. With V trimmed by 4 bases and J by 0 bases, 4 bases remained unmatched. CDR1 and CDR2 (germline): SGHTS, YDEGEE. This CDR3 is 15 amino acids long. CDR3 protein: CASSPGGGSTDTQYF. The CDR3 DNA sequence: TGTGCCAGCAGCCCCGGCGGGGGGAGCACAGATACGCAGTATTTT.

Ten or more counts support this clonotype. The rearrangement uses TRBV7-9 and TRBJ2-5; no clear D. Deletions cut 6 bases from V and 1 base from J, with 12 bases between. Germline V gene data show CDR1 as SEHNR and CDR2 as FQNEAQ (reference sequence). This CDR3 contains 14 residues. Written as DNA, the CDR3 is TGTGCCAGCAGTCCTACCAGTTTCCAAGAGACCCAGTACTTC. This gives the protein CASSPTSFQETQYF.